The 12 T cell receptor beta chains below come from one sample, sequenced in a study of T cell repertoires in cytomegalovirus infection. Via MiXCR, TCRdb re-called the reads, giving one row per CDR3 protein. The sample consists of some 480,000 distinct CDR3 sequences, around 35% of them appearing once. Antigens for these TCRs are unknown. The sample in question was cultured PBMCs, obtained from culture after CMV antigen stimulation. These receptors were taken from a human donor in good health (CMV status not recorded). Some clones in this sample may be carry-over from other donors' samples.

This clonotype was counted only a few times. The chain couples TRBV12-3 or TRBV12-4 to TRBJ2-3; weak D call: TRBD2 (6 bases). The CDR3 consists of 16 residues. V was pared by 5 bases and J by 1 base, with 16 bases between. The chain's CDR3 is CASSRSPGLGTDTQYF. The CDR3 DNA reads as TGTGCCAGCAGTAGATCCCCGGGACTCGGCACAGATACGCAGTATTTT.

The J gene is TRBJ1-6, the V gene TRBV10-3, with D hard to call. The CDR3 spans 14 residues. The germline V and J ends were trimmed by 2 bases and 9 bases, with 11 bases remaining between them. Germline V gene lookup returns CDR1 ENHRY and CDR2 SYGVKD. DNA for the CDR3: TGTGCCATCAGTGAGGGGAGTACTGCTTCACCCCTCCACTTT. This translates into CAISEGSTASPLHF.

A word on this clonotype: The final CDR3 position lacks the conserved phenylalanine or tryptophan, pointing to a likely read error. The gene calls are TRBV7-2 and TRBJ1-4; D remains ambiguous. The CDR3 covers 15 residues. Deletions cut 0 bases from V and 8 bases from J, with 13 bases between. Germline V gene data show CDR1 as SGHTA and CDR2 as FQGNSA. CDR3 amino acids: CASSLARVVGEKLFY. CDR3 DNA sequence: TGTGCCAGCAGCTTAGCGCGGGTCGTCGGAGAAAAACTGTTTTAT.

This clonotype was found once. The chain combines TRBV2 with TRBJ2-7, with 7 bases fitting TRBD1. The CDR3 has 15 amino acids. From germline, CDR1 is SNHLY and CDR2 FYNNEI. With 4 bases clipped from V and 2 bases from J, the junction kept 8 bases outside the gene matches. The CDR3 here is CASSAPRGTAYEQYV. The CDR3 nucleotides read TGTGCCAGCAGTGCGCCCAGGGGGACCGCCTACGAGCAGTACGTC.

This clonotype came up a few times. The chain recombines TRBV20-1 with TRBJ2-7, with D hard to call. CDR1 and CDR2 (germline): DFQATT, SNEGSKA (reference sequence). V shed 0 bases and J shed 0 bases, with 12 bases lying between them. This CDR3 has 15 amino acids. CDR3 protein: CSARDILVSSYEQYF. CDR3 nucleotides: TGCAGTGCTAGAGATATCCTGGTGAGCTCCTACGAGCAGTACTTC.

V and J are TRBV12-3 or TRBV12-4 and TRBJ2-7; D unclear. CDR3 size: 13 residues. V shed 6 bases and J shed 6 bases, with 15 bases lying between them. CDR3 protein: CASSPSGYREQYV. CDR3 coding DNA: TGTGCCAGCAGCCCCTCGGGCTACCGCGAGCAGTACGTC.

V is TRBV7-9 and J is TRBJ1-1; 7 nucleotides align to TRBD1. With 5 bases clipped from V and 1 base from J, the junction kept 7 bases outside the gene matches. The germline gives CDR1 SEHNR, CDR2 FQNEAQ (reference sequence). The CDR3 loop spans 15 amino acids. CDR3 DNA: TGTGCCAGCAGCGCCGTGACAGGGAGGAACACTGAAGCTTTCTTT. Its protein product is CASSAVTGRNTEAFF.

This chain links TRBV7-9 with TRBJ2-3; a weak D match, TRBD1 (5 bases). CDR3 length: 14 residues. The V end lost 1 base, the J end lost 4 bases, and 9 bases lay between the germline ends. Germline loops: CDR1 SEHNR, CDR2 FQNEAQ (reference sequence). The CDR3 nucleotides are TGTGCCAGCAGCTTAGAGGGGCTTGCAGATACGCAGTATTTT. It yields the protein CASSLEGLADTQYF.

V is TRBV7-6 and J is TRBJ2-3; D possibly corresponds to TRBD2 (6 bases). The ends were cut back, 4 bases at V and 7 bases at J, with 12 bases in the middle. This CDR3 region has 13 residues. CDR1 and CDR2 from the germline V gene are SGHVS and FNYEAQ. The CDR3 protein is CASSYPGGNTQYF. CDR3 nucleotide sequence: TGTGCCAGCAGCTACCCCGGGGGTAATACGCAGTATTTT.

This clonotype has only a few counts. The chain employs TRBV11-2 and TRBJ2-3; D is unclear. CDR1 and CDR2 (germline): SGHAT, FQNNGV. The CDR3 consists of 14 residues. The V end lost 5 bases, the J end lost 7 bases, and 16 bases lay between the germline ends. In nucleotides, the CDR3 is TGTGCCAGCAGCCCCCCTCTTACCCACCATACGCAGTATTTT. Protein sequence: CASSPPLTHHTQYF.

This clonotype was seen a handful of times. The chain recombines TRBV4-1 with TRBJ1-2, with unresolved D. The CDR3 is made up of 12 amino acids. Between the trimmed V and J ends, which lost 0 bases and 7 bases, there was a span of 6 bases. Germline lookup yields CDR1 MGHRA and CDR2 YSYEKL. CDR3 nucleotide sequence: TGCGCCAGCAGCCAAGAGAAGAGTGGCTACACCTTC. Amino acids: CASSQEKSGYTF.

The chain recombines TRBV12-3 or TRBV12-4 with TRBJ2-7; D is possibly TRBD2 (7 bases). V was trimmed by 7 bases and J by 7 bases, leaving 17 bases between them. This CDR3 comprises 13 residues. DNA for the CDR3: TGTGCCAGCACCGTTTCGGGGGGCGAGGAGCAGTACTTC. Protein product: CASTVSGGEEQYF.